The subject of this entry is one TCR beta chain. The antigen is not known. This entry belongs to a study of cytomegalovirus exposure and HLA in healthy donors. Findings and caveats of the study: Researchers catalogued approximately 170 TCR beta chains as cytomegalovirus-associated. Judged likely to be a sequencing artifact was a cluster of highly shared sequence variants. The sole available immune exposure information was CMV serostatus. CMV antigen specificity of three CMV-associated chains was confirmed in vitro.

60 Vbeta and 13 Jbeta primers were used in PCR. Only in-frame clones appear in the TCRdb table, and some are missing; sequencing was by immunoSEQ multiplex PCR. The sample gives around 130,000 clones, about four fifths of which show up once; 3% to 4% is in the top ten. The CDR3 extends over 15 amino acids. Germline V gene sequence: CDR1 MNHEY, CDR2 SVGAGI. Between the trimmed V and J ends, which lost 4 bases and 1 base, there was a span of 12 bases. The chain uses TRBV6-5 and TRBJ2-3; D not resolved. Source material: PBMCs. The receptor was isolated from a woman aged 40 to 49 in good health and CMV-seronegative. Written as DNA, the CDR3 is TGTGCCAGCAGTTCGAGATTATTGGGCACAGATACGCAGTATTTT. Its protein is CASSSRLLGTDTQYF.